Below, 32 T cell receptor beta chains from the same sample are listed, as sequenced in a study of beta chain features in type 1 diabetes (dated by TCRdb to the late 2010s). The library was built by means of the immunoSEQ multiplex PCR assay. All of the isolated RNA was reverse transcribed with the High Capacity cDNA Reverse Transcription Kit, so expressed TCRB transcripts were sequenced. TCRdb limited this immuneACCESS table to in-frame rearrangements with V and J called. A share of clones is missing; checked studies link under half to unresolved V genes, and the rest is unexplained. The sample table contains about 400,000 clones; only one count was recorded for 10% to 15% of them. In total, the top ten clones hold more than 0.015% of the sample. Sequencing was carried out using naive CD4+ T cells from blood. Reading the label with the study, this specimen's cell subset or site is: true naive CD4+ T cells. These receptors all stem from a man in his late teens or twenties in good health.

This clone was picked up a small number of times. V is TRBV29-1 and J is TRBJ1-4; the D is unclear. The CDR3 extends over 11 amino acids. The V end was cut by 4 bases, the J end by 8 bases, with 8 bases between. Germline CDR1 is SQVTM and CDR2 is ANQGSEA. The chain's CDR3 is CSVGAEEKLFF. Here the CDR3 DNA reads TGCAGCGTTGGAGCCGAGGAAAAACTGTTTTTT.

In this sample, this clone turned up a few times. This chain uses TRBV7-2 with TRBJ2-7; 10 bases align to TRBD2. Germline V gene lookup returns CDR1 SGHTA and CDR2 FQGNSA. V shed 8 bases and J 4 bases; nucleotides not matched to a gene: 5. This CDR3 comprises 13 residues. DNA for the CDR3: TGTGCCAGCTCTTCACTAGCGGGGTACGAGCAGTACTTC. Amino acid sequence: CASSSLAGYEQYF.

V and J are TRBV6-5 and TRBJ1-2, with 11 bases lining up with TRBD1. Germline lookup yields CDR1 MNHEY and CDR2 SVGAGI. J was trimmed by 8 bases and V by 5 bases; bases with no gene match: 4. The CDR3 covers 13 residues. This chain's CDR3 is CASSGTGGIGYTF. The CDR3, as DNA: TGTGCCAGCAGTGGGACAGGGGGTATCGGCTACACCTTC.

This clone turned up a few times. This sequence joins TRBV30 and TRBJ1-6; D gene uncertain. CDR3 length: 15 amino acids. V was clipped by 8 bases and J by 4 bases, with 18 bases between them. Germline loops: CDR1 GTSNPN, CDR2 SVGIG (reference sequence). Here the CDR3 reads CARRERSAYNSPLHF. CDR3 bases: TGTGCCCGTCGCGAGCGTTCCGCATATAATTCACCCCTCCACTTT.

The CDR3 DNA follows: TGTGCCAGCAGTCCCCCTCCGGGACTAGCCTCCTACGAGCAGTACTTC. Residues: CASSPPPGLASYEQYF. V gene TRBV28 combines with J gene TRBJ2-7; the match to TRBD2 covers 9 bases. The length of the CDR3 is 16 residues. After removal of 5 bases from V and 0 bases from J, the junction contained 8 bases not matched to a gene. Germline CDR1 and CDR2: MDHEN and SYDVKM.

This sequence joins TRBV27 and TRBJ2-3; 7 nucleotides align to TRBD2. The CDR3 runs to 16 residues. The V and J ends lost 6 bases and 0 bases, in that order; junction bases with no gene match: 9. From germline, CDR1 is MNHEY and CDR2 SMNVEV (reference sequence). The CDR3 DNA is TGTGCCAGCAGCCCCTACGGCGGGGGAAGCACAGATACGCAGTATTTT. Translating it yields CASSPYGGGSTDTQYF.

V is TRBV7-2 and J is TRBJ1-5; tentatively, D is TRBD1 (6 bases). The ends were cut back, 1 base at V and 7 bases at J, with 11 bases in the middle. The CDR3 has 14 residues. Germline V CDR1 and CDR2: SGHTA, FQGNSA. The CDR3 here is CASSLGVTGQPQHF. As DNA, the CDR3 is TGTGCCAGCAGCTTAGGGGTAACAGGGCAGCCCCAGCATTTT.

This clone was seen a handful of times. The chain combines TRBV6-5 with TRBJ2-7; D gene ambiguous. The CDR3 is made up of 14 amino acids. With 5 bases removed from V and 1 base from J, the gap between germline ends came to 12 bases. CDR1 is MNHEY and CDR2 is SVGAGI in the germline V gene. In DNA form, the CDR3 reads TGTGCCAGCAGTAACTGGGCAGGATCCTACGAGCAGTACTTC. This codes for CASSNWAGSYEQYF.

This clone was seen a handful of times. V and J are TRBV5-6 and TRBJ2-7; a possible D gene is TRBD1 (6 bases). The CDR3 totals 16 residues. From germline, CDR1 is SGHDT and CDR2 YYEEEE. V was clipped by 1 base and J by 1 base, with 15 bases between them. Here the CDR3 DNA reads TGTGCCAGCAGCTTGAGACTGGACAGCCTATCCTACGAGCAGTACTTC. It codes for CASSLRLDSLSYEQYF.

The rearrangement uses TRBV29-1 and TRBJ1-1; D gene ambiguous. V was clipped by 7 bases and J by 5 bases, with 14 bases between them. The CDR3 covers 12 residues. Germline lookup yields CDR1 SQVTM and CDR2 ANQGSEA. As DNA, the CDR3 is TGCAGCGCTGTTCCCTCGAGGACTGAAGCTTTCTTT. This translates into CSAVPSRTEAFF.

This clone was observed a handful of times. This sequence joins TRBV2 and TRBJ1-1; D is possibly TRBD1 (5 bases). The length of the CDR3 is 13 residues. The germline CDR1 and CDR2 sequences are SNHLY and FYNNEI. V was shortened by 6 bases and J by 1 base, with 9 bases between the two germline ends. The CDR3 DNA sequence: TGTGCCAGCAGGTCCCAGGGGAACACTGAAGCTTTCTTT. This gives the protein CASRSQGNTEAFF.

This clone turned up a few times. This chain links TRBV7-9 with TRBJ2-7; D not certain. Germline V lookup: CDR1 SEHNR, CDR2 FQNEAQ (reference sequence). V gave up 7 bases and J gave up 5 bases, with 6 bases separating them. The CDR3 is made up of 10 amino acids. The CDR3 reads CASTPHEQYF. As DNA, the CDR3 is TGTGCCAGCACCCCTCACGAGCAGTACTTC.

The genes are TRBV30 and TRBJ2-3; D unclear. V was trimmed by 0 bases and J by 6 bases, leaving 10 bases between them. Germline V gene lookup returns CDR1 GTSNPN and CDR2 SVGIG (reference sequence). The CDR3 length is 13 residues. DNA for the CDR3: TGTGCCTGGAGTGTAACGGGTGGGGATACGCAGTATTTT. Its translation: CAWSVTGGDTQYF.

In DNA form, the CDR3 reads TGTGCCAGCAGCGTAAACGAGGGATTCACCGGGGAGCTGTTTTTT. It specifies CASSVNEGFTGELFF. This chain connects TRBV9 to TRBJ2-2; D is possibly TRBD2 (5 bases). This CDR3 comprises 15 residues. The V and J ends lost 1 base and 4 bases respectively, with 11 bases between them. The germline V gene has CDR1 SGDLS and CDR2 YYNGEE.

This clone has just a few counts. J is TRBJ2-7 and V is TRBV18; TRBD2 agrees at 10 bases. Germline V gives CDR1 KGHSH, CDR2 LQKENI. The CDR3 covers 15 residues. V was pared by 8 bases and J by 4 bases, with 11 bases of the junction left unmatched. CDR3 bases: TGTGCCAGCACCCAGCGGGAGGGCCTACAGTACGAGCAGTACTTC. Its protein is CASTQREGLQYEQYF. Full variable domain (outside the CDR3, taken from reference TRBV18 and TRBJ2-7): NAGVMQNPRHLVRRRGQEARLRCSPMKGHSHVYWYRQLPEEGLKFMVYLQKENIIDESGMPKERFSAEFPKEGPSILRIQQVVRGDSAAYFCASTQREGLQYEQYFGPGTRLTVT.

This clone was found a few times. The chain recombines TRBV4-2 with TRBJ1-1; D unresolved. V was pared by 1 base and J by 8 bases, with 14 bases between. From germline, CDR1 is LGHNA and CDR2 YNFKEQ. The CDR3 is 14 amino acids. CDR3 sequence reads: CASSQAGRDVEAFF. The CDR3 region has the DNA TGTGCCAGCAGCCAAGCGGGTCGGGATGTGGAAGCTTTCTTT.

This clone was seen a few times. The chain employs TRBV7-9 and TRBJ2-2, with a possible D match to TRBD1 (6 bases). Germline values: CDR1 SEHNR, CDR2 FQNEAQ (reference sequence). With 6 bases removed from V and 6 bases from J, the gap between germline ends came to 11 bases. The CDR3 is 13 residues long. Here the CDR3 reads CASSQGFAGELFF. The CDR3 region has the DNA TGTGCCAGCAGTCAGGGGTTCGCCGGGGAGCTGTTTTTT. Combining the CDR3 with reference TRBV7-9 and TRBJ2-2 gives the whole variable domain DTGVSQNPRHKITKRGQNVTFRCDPISEHNRLYWYRQTLGQGPEFLTYFQNEAQLEKSRLLSDRFSAERPKGSFSTLEIQRTEQGDSAMYLCASSQGFAGELFFGEGSRLTVL.

The chain joins TRBV19 to TRBJ2-7, with a possible D match to TRBD1 (5 bases). V lost 5 bases and J 7 bases, leaving 18 bases between the germline ends. The CDR3 runs to 14 residues. Looked up from germline, CDR1 is LNHDA and CDR2 is SQIVND (reference sequence). The CDR3 DNA follows: TGTGCCAGTAGTCCGCGGACACGATCTGGGGAGCAGTACTTC. It yields the protein CASSPRTRSGEQYF.

This clone was seen more than once but under ten times. V gene TRBV13 combines with J gene TRBJ2-7, with 7 bases that match TRBD1. CDR1 is PRHDT, CDR2 FYEKMQ, per germline (reference sequence). V dropped 5 bases and J dropped 4; count of bases not matched to a gene: 11. This CDR3 contains 15 residues. The chain's CDR3 is CASSPRQGWRYEQYF. The CDR3 region has the DNA TGTGCCAGCAGCCCAAGACAGGGTTGGAGGTACGAGCAGTACTTC. The complete variable domain, with remaining parts taken from reference TRBV13 and TRBJ2-7, reads AAGVIQSPRHLIKEKRETATLKCYPIPRHDTVYWYQQGPGQDPQFLISFYEKMQSDKGSIPDRFSAQQFSDYHSELNMSSLELGDSALYFCASSPRQGWRYEQYFGPGTRLTVT.

V usage is TRBV6-6 and J usage is TRBJ2-2; TRBD2 is a possible D gene (6 bases). CDR3 length: 16 residues. Looked up from germline, CDR1 is MNHNY and CDR2 is SVGAGI (reference sequence). The ends were cut back, 5 bases at V and 1 base at J, with 14 bases in the middle. CDR3 in amino acids: CASSPRGGENTGELFF. The CDR3 DNA reads TGTGCCAGCAGTCCCCGGGGCGGGGAGAACACCGGGGAGCTGTTTTTT.

This clone has only a few counts. This chain joins TRBV7-3 and TRBJ2-7, with 10 bases identical to TRBD1. CDR3 length: 16 amino acids. CDR1 and CDR2 from the germline V gene are SGHTA and FQGTGA. V was pared by 4 bases and J by 5 bases, with 11 bases of the junction left unmatched. The CDR3 sequence is CASSSQAGTGVNEQYF. DNA of the CDR3: TGTGCCAGCAGCTCGCAAGCCGGGACAGGGGTCAACGAGCAGTACTTC.

The chain uses TRBV7-2 and TRBJ2-7; 9 bases map to TRBD2. V gave up 6 bases and J gave up 2 bases; unmatched junction bases: 14. CDR3 size: 17 residues. Germline CDR1 and CDR2: SGHTA and FQGNSA. The CDR3 protein is CASRRGGLAGFAYEQYF. CDR3 nucleotides: TGTGCCAGCAGGCGGGGCGGGCTAGCGGGATTTGCCTACGAGCAGTACTTC.

The chain joins TRBV6-1 to TRBJ1-1, with 7 positions matching TRBD1. This CDR3 contains 13 residues. J was trimmed by 4 bases and V by 8 bases; bases with no gene match: 7. Germline CDR1 MNHNS, CDR2 SASEGT. The CDR3 region is CASESGQITEAFF. CDR3 DNA sequence: TGTGCCAGCGAATCGGGACAGATCACTGAAGCTTTCTTT.

This clone was seen a handful of times. The rearrangement links TRBV18 to TRBJ1-2, with 9 bases fitting TRBD1. The V and J ends lost 3 bases and 8 bases, in that order; junction bases with no gene match: 10. This CDR3 has 15 residues. Germline V gene lookup returns CDR1 KGHSH and CDR2 LQKENI. Here the CDR3 reads CASSPPPGQGGGYTF. The CDR3 region has the DNA TGTGCCAGCTCACCGCCGCCGGGACAGGGAGGCGGCTACACCTTC.

The CDR3, as DNA: TGTGCCAGCAGCTCCTTCGTTCGGGGTTCCCTTTTCTACAATGAGCAGTTCTTC. Its protein product is CASSSFVRGSLFYNEQFF. This chain links TRBV7-8 with TRBJ2-1; D perhaps matches TRBD2 (5 bases). Germline assignment: CDR1 SGHVS and CDR2 FQNEAQ. The CDR3 contains 18 residues. V lost 4 bases and J lost 3, with 22 bases in between.

The chain joins TRBV7-9 to TRBJ1-2; possible D gene TRBD1, 5 bases. The V gene lost 5 bases and the J gene lost 9 bases, with 16 bases spanning the gap. The CDR3 covers 13 residues. Germline values: CDR1 SEHNR, CDR2 FQNEAQ (reference sequence). CDR3 loop: CASSVSGTSRYTF. The CDR3 coding sequence is TGTGCCAGCAGCGTCAGCGGGACGAGCCGCTACACCTTC.

The chain couples TRBV5-6 to TRBJ2-5; TRBD2 matches 14 bases. V trimming: 1 base; J trimming: 4 bases; junction bases outside the gene matches: 9. This CDR3 is built from 18 residues. Germline V gene data show CDR1 as SGHDT and CDR2 as YYEEEE. CDR3: CASSLLVGTSGRGETQYF. The CDR3 region has the DNA TGTGCCAGCAGCTTGTTGGTAGGGACTAGCGGGAGAGGAGAGACCCAGTACTTC.

This clone occurred a few times. The V gene is TRBV7-9, the J gene TRBJ2-1, with unresolved D. Germline V gene data show CDR1 as SEHNR and CDR2 as FQNEAQ (reference sequence). The CDR3 length is 12 residues. V gave up 5 bases and J gave up 8 bases, with 10 bases separating them. The CDR3 DNA sequence: TGTGCCAGCAGCCGAACTCCCGATGAGCAGTTCTTC. This codes for CASSRTPDEQFF.

This clone was counted a few times. This rearrangement joins TRBV6-5 to TRBJ2-2; D is unclear. Germline V gene sequence: CDR1 MNHEY, CDR2 SVGAGI. The germline V and J ends were trimmed by 5 bases and 0 bases, with 10 bases remaining between them. This CDR3 contains 15 residues. The DNA of the CDR3 is TGTGCCAGCAGTCTGAGTTTAACGAACACCGGGGAGCTGTTTTTT. It encodes CASSLSLTNTGELFF.

The rearrangement joins TRBV30 to TRBJ2-3; D ambiguous. The CDR3 covers 14 residues. V gave up 0 bases and J gave up 0 bases, with 7 bases separating them. Per the germline V gene, CDR1 is GTSNPN and CDR2 is SVGIG (reference sequence). The CDR3 DNA reads TGTGCCTGGAGTGTACTTCACAGCACAGATACGCAGTATTTT. Its translation: CAWSVLHSTDTQYF.

The rearrangement joins TRBV12-5 to TRBJ1-1, with a weak D call TRBD1 (6 bases). The CDR3 runs 15 residues. The V gene's germline CDR1 is LGHNT and CDR2 FRNRAP. V lost 6 bases, J lost 1 base, and 15 bases lay in between. The CDR3 here is CASGSQGGGNTEAFF. CDR3 in DNA: TGTGCTAGTGGATCCCAGGGAGGGGGGAACACTGAAGCTTTCTTT. Complete variable domain (other parts from reference TRBV12-5 and TRBJ1-1): DARVTQTPRHKVTEMGQEVTMRCQPILGHNTVFWYRQTMMQGLELLAYFRNRAPLDDSGMPKDRFSAEMPDATLATLKIQPSEPRDSAVYFCASGSQGGGNTEAFFGQGTRLTVV.

This clone was counted a few times. The V and J genes are TRBV7-2 and TRBJ2-5; a weak D match, TRBD2 (5 bases). Per germline, CDR1 SGHTA and CDR2 FQGNSA. This CDR3 comprises 15 residues. V was shortened by 5 bases and J by 1 base, with 14 bases between the two germline ends. The CDR3 DNA reads as TGTGCCAGCAGCCCGAATCCGGGATCCCAAGAGACCCAGTACTTC. Its protein product is CASSPNPGSQETQYF.